One T cell receptor beta chain is described in this entry. Its target is unknown. The data were taken from a study of cytomegalovirus exposure and HLA in healthy donors. Study at large: Among several hundred genotyped donors, about 80% fell in the Caucasian-associated ancestry cluster. Points from the study as a whole: The investigators catalogued 180 or so TCR beta chains as cytomegalovirus-associated.

The CDR3 spans 16 residues. Trimming cost V 0 bases and J 3 bases, with 15 bases left between them. Looked up from germline, CDR1 is SGHVS and CDR2 is FNYEAQ. The PCR had 60 Vbeta and 13 Jbeta primers. The repertoire was sequenced with immunoSEQ multiplex PCR; TCRdb's copy has only in-frame clones and lacks some. Among 200,000 to 250,000 clones listed, around four fifths were seen once. The chain has TRBV7-6 and TRBJ2-7; perhaps TRBD1 as D (5 bases). The sequence came from a boy aged 5-17 years in good health and CMV-seronegative. Sequencing was done on a sample of PBMCs. The CDR3: CASSLAPGPGHYEQYF. The DNA for the CDR3 is TGTGCCAGCAGCTTAGCCCCGGGCCCCGGACACTACGAGCAGTACTTC.